The next 15 T cell receptor beta chains were all read from a single sample in a study. TCRdb re-called the RT-PCR reads through MiXCR, storing one row per CDR3 protein. Among more than 550,000 distinct CDR3 sequences listed, 14% were seen once. Sequencing used memory CD4+ T cells from blood. These receptors were obtained from a female donor in good health, serving as a healthy control.

This clonotype was counted many times. The chain carries TRBV4-1 and TRBJ2-2; unclear D gene. The CDR3 has 16 residues. The germline CDR1 and CDR2 sequences are MGHRA and YSYEKL. V was clipped by 0 bases and J by 2 bases, with 10 bases between them. This CDR3 reads CASSQESRRNTGELFF. The CDR3 DNA follows: TGCGCCAGCAGCCAAGAGAGTCGCAGAAACACCGGGGAGCTGTTTTTT.

This clonotype was seen many times. The V and J genes are TRBV29-1 and TRBJ2-5, with 8 bases that match TRBD1. Germline V gene lookup returns CDR1 SQVTM and CDR2 ANQGSEA. The length of the CDR3 is 11 residues. The V segment lost 7 bases and the J segment 4 bases; nucleotides outside the gene matches: 2. The chain's CDR3 is CSGDRGETQYF. The CDR3 nucleotides read TGCAGCGGCGACAGGGGAGAGACCCAGTACTTC.

This clonotype occurred a few times. The CDR3 region has the DNA TGTGCCAGCAGGGATGACAGCCTGATGAGCTCCTACGAGCAGTACTTC. Residues: CASRDDSLMSSYEQYF. The V gene is TRBV6-5, the J gene TRBJ2-7, with a possible D match to TRBD1 (5 bases). V dropped 6 bases and J dropped 0 bases, with 18 bases sitting between them. The CDR3 covers 16 residues. CDR1 is MNHEY and CDR2 is SVGAGI in the germline V gene.

This clonotype was seen a few times. The chain is built from TRBV7-2 and TRBJ2-2; D could derive from TRBD1 or TRBD2 (5 bases each). The V end was cut by 5 bases, the J end by 5 bases, with 15 bases between. This CDR3 has 15 residues. Germline CDR1 is SGHTA and CDR2 is FQGNSA. The CDR3 DNA reads as TGTGCCAGCAGCCCCATGGCCGAGGGGACCGGGGAGCTGTTTTTT. As protein: CASSPMAEGTGELFF.

As regards this clonotype: One end of the junction varies from germline; a read error may be responsible. DNA of the CDR3: TGTGCCAGCCGTTCGGCAGGTACGATCAATGAGCGGTTCTTC. This sequence encodes CASRSAGTINERFF. The chain has TRBV6-5 and TRBJ2-1; D call uncertain. The germline V gene has CDR1 MNHEY and CDR2 SVGAGI. The CDR3 loop spans 14 amino acids.

This clonotype has a handful of counts. The CDR3 region has the DNA TGTGCCAGCAGTGCCTCCGGGACAGGGTTCGACGAGCAGTACTTC. Translating it yields CASSASGTGFDEQYF. This chain uses TRBV25-1 with TRBJ2-7; 9 nucleotides match TRBD1. Trimming removed 4 bases from V and 5 bases from J; junction bases left unmatched: 9. In germline, CDR1 is MGHDK, CDR2 SYGVNS. The CDR3 runs 15 residues.

The sample holds a few counts of this clonotype. The chain uses TRBV10-3 and TRBJ1-1; possible D gene TRBD1, 6 bases. V was shortened by 6 bases and J by 5 bases, with 16 bases between the two germline ends. The V gene's germline CDR1 is ENHRY and CDR2 SYGVKD. The CDR3 extends over 14 amino acids. The CDR3 coding sequence is TGTGCCATCAGCCCGAGTCCGGACAGTACTGAAGCTTTCTTT. Translated: CAISPSPDSTEAFF.

This clonotype was counted between two and nine times. The chain has TRBV7-8 and TRBJ2-3; D call uncertain. CDR1 is SGHVS, CDR2 FQNEAQ, per germline. CDR3 length equals 15 residues. V was shortened by 1 base and J by 0 bases, with 8 bases between the two germline ends. DNA of the CDR3: TGTGCCAGCAGCTTAGAATGGTCTAGCACAGATACGCAGTATTTT. This translates into CASSLEWSSTDTQYF. Full variable domain (remainder filled in from reference TRBV7-8 and TRBJ2-3): GAGVSQSPRYKVAKRGQDVALRCDPISGHVSLFWYQQALGQGPEFLTYFQNEAQLDKSGLPSDRFFAERPEGSVSTLKIQRTQQEDSAVYLCASSLEWSSTDTQYFGPGTRLTVL.

The chain is built from TRBV12-3 or TRBV12-4 and TRBJ1-5; D might be TRBD1 (5 bases). The length of the CDR3 is 15 residues. V was trimmed by 3 bases and J by 7 bases, leaving 16 bases between them. CDR3 residues: CASSLVGPGDQPQHF. In DNA, the CDR3 is TGTGCCAGCAGTTTGGTGGGGCCCGGGGACCAGCCCCAGCATTTT.

In its sample, this clonotype was seen a few times. This chain links TRBV4-2 with TRBJ1-3; no definite D call. V shed 0 bases and J shed 2 bases, with 14 bases lying between them. Germline assignment: CDR1 LGHNA and CDR2 YNFKEQ. This CDR3 spans 17 amino acids. Here the CDR3 DNA reads TGTGCCAGCAGCCAAGATTGGGGAGGGCAGACTGGAAACACCATATATTTT. Translating it yields CASSQDWGGQTGNTIYF.

This clonotype has ten or more counts. This chain uses TRBV7-2 with TRBJ2-3; no clear D gene. The CDR3 contains 13 residues. CDR1 and CDR2 from the germline V gene are SGHTA and FQGNSA. Trimming took 3 bases from V and 4 from J, leaving 8 bases between them. The CDR3 spells CASSLGQADTQYF. In nucleotides, the CDR3 is TGTGCCAGCAGCTTGGGTCAGGCAGATACGCAGTATTTT.

The table lists this clonotype with a few counts. V and J are TRBV24-1 and TRBJ2-3, with D unresolved. Germline V gives CDR1 KGHDR, CDR2 SFDVKD. The CDR3 contains 11 residues. V lost 10 bases to trimming and J lost 2 bases, with 6 bases between them. The CDR3 coding sequence is TGTGCCACAGCTTTCACAGATACGCAGTATTTT. Translating gives CATAFTDTQYF.

This clonotype was seen repeatedly, ten times or more. The J gene is TRBJ2-1, the V gene TRBV7-3; 10 bases agree with TRBD2. Germline CDR1 and CDR2: SGHTA and FQGTGA. V lost 4 bases, J lost 4 bases, and 4 bases stayed unmatched. The CDR3 covers 15 residues. As DNA, the CDR3 is TGTGCCAGCAGCTCCTCTAGCGGGGGTTACAATGAGCAGTTCTTC. Translated, it gives CASSSSSGGYNEQFF.

This clonotype was detected only a few times. The J gene is TRBJ2-5, the V gene TRBV19, with 7 bases identical to TRBD1. Germline V gene sequence: CDR1 LNHDA, CDR2 SQIVND (reference sequence). CDR3 length: 14 residues. The trim removed 3 bases at V and 4 bases at J, leaving 5 bases unmatched. CDR3 sequence reads: CASSIKAGGETQYF. In DNA, the CDR3 is TGTGCCAGTAGTATCAAGGCAGGGGGAGAGACCCAGTACTTC.

This clonotype has a count of ten or more. J is TRBJ2-7 and V is TRBV6-2 or TRBV6-3, with 13 bases matching TRBD2. CDR1 and CDR2 from the germline V gene are MNHEY and SVGEGT. The J segment lost 1 base and the V segment lost 4 bases, leaving 4 bases of the junction unmatched. The CDR3 is made up of 16 amino acids. CDR3 residues: CASSFLTSGRSYEQYF. The CDR3 DNA sequence: TGTGCCAGCAGTTTTCTGACTAGCGGGAGGTCCTACGAGCAGTACTTC.